This T cell receptor (beta chain) was documented in a study of T cell changes during pregnancy in multiple sclerosis. Some clones are missing from TCRdb's copy, which holds only in-frame ones; the method was immunoSEQ multiplex PCR. The data contain about 39,000 clones, around 90% of them singletons. The V segment lost 3 bases and the J segment 0 bases; nucleotides outside the gene matches: 7. The length of the CDR3 is 18 residues. Per germline, CDR1 SGDLS and CDR2 YYNGEE. This rearrangement joins TRBV9 to TRBJ2-6, with 9 bases fitting TRBD1. The specimen was CD4+ T cells from peripheral blood mononuclear cells, collected in the third trimester of pregnancy. The TCR originated in a female donor in good health, enrolled as a control in a pregnancy study. In DNA, the CDR3 is TGTGCCAGCAGCGGACCCGGGACAGGGCCCTCTGGGGCCAACGTCCTGACTTTC. This encodes CASSGPGTGPSGANVLTF.